Below, one TCR beta chain is given with its context. What it binds is unknown. This CDR3 has 17 amino acids. V was pared by 2 bases and J by 2 bases, with 9 bases of the junction left unmatched. Germline V gene lookup returns CDR1 MNHEY and CDR2 SMNVEV (reference sequence). Researchers used 5'RACE with constant-segment primers to make TCR alpha and TCR beta cDNA libraries that carry sample barcodes and UMIs. TCRdb processed the 5' RACE reads anew with MiXCR; each CDR3 protein has one entry. The sample includes about 140,000 distinct CDR3 sequences, around 15% of them seen just once. This sample was taken from a study of T-cell memory formation after mild COVID-19. Study-level findings and limits: A second wave expanding day 15 to 37 was CD4+-biased; contracting clones were balanced.

The J gene is TRBJ2-7, the V gene TRBV27; 10 positions match TRBD1. This receptor was identified in an adult woman who had mild COVID-19 (a few samples of this study predate the infection). Cell type and time point are not known. Material: PBMCs or a T cell subset sorted from them (not recorded which). CDR3 in DNA: TGTGCCAGCAGTTTAGATGCCCGACAGGGGGCGACCTACGAGCAGTACTTC. Amino acid sequence: CASSLDARQGATYEQYF.